This TCR beta chain derives from a study of T cell changes during pregnancy in multiple sclerosis. This CDR3 region has 15 residues. TCRdb's table, derived via immunoSEQ multiplex PCR, lists solely in-frame clones and lacks some. The repertoire holds around 50,000 clones, with 80% to 90% as singletons. Sequenced input: peripheral blood from another person, used as feeder cells. This chain joins TRBV21-1 and TRBJ2-1; TRBD2 reflects the table's D call only, with no check against the DNA. TRBV21-1 is described as a pseudogene. The sequence came from a human donor whose cells served as feeder cells for cultures in a pregnancy study. The CDR3 DNA follows: TGTGCCACCATTGGGACTAGCGGACATAACAATGAGCAGTTCTTC. The encoded protein is CATIGTSGHNNEQFF.